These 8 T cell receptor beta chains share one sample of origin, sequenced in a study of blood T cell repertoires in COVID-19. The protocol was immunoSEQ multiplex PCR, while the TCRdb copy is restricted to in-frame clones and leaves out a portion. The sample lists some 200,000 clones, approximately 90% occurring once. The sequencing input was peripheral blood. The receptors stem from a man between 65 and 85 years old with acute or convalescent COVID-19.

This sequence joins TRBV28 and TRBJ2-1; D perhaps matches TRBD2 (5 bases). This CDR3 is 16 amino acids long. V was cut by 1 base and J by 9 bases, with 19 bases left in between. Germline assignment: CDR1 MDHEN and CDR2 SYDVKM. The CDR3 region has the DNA TGTGCCAGCAGTTTATCCACCTGGGGATTGGCGGGTGAGCAGTTCTTC. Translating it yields CASSLSTWGLAGEQFF.

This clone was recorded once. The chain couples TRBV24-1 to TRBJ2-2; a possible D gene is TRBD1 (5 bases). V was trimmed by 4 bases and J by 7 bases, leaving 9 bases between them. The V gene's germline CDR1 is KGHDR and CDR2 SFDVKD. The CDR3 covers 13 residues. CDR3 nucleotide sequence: TGTGCCACCAGTGAAAGGGGCTTCGGGGAGCTGTTTTTT. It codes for CATSERGFGELFF.

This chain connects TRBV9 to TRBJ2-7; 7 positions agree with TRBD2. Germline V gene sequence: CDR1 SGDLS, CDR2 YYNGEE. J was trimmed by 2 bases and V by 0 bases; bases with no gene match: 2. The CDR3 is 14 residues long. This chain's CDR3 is CASSVGGGPYEQYF. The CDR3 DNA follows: TGTGCCAGCAGCGTAGGGGGAGGGCCCTACGAGCAGTACTTC. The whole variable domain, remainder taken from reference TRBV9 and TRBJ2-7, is DSGVTQTPKHLITATGQRVTLRCSPRSGDLSVYWYQQSLDQGLQFLIQYYNGEERAKGNILERFSAQQFPDLHSELNLSSLELGDSALYFCASSVGGGPYEQYFGPGTRLTVT.

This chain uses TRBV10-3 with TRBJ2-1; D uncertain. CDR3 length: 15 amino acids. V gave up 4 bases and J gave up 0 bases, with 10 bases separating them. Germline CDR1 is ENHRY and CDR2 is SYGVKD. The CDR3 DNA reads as TGTGCCATCAGTGGGGCCGACAACTCCTACAATGAGCAGTTCTTC. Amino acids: CAISGADNSYNEQFF.

CDR3 sequence reads: CASSQEMAGYTF. In DNA, the CDR3 is TGTGCCAGCAGCCAAGAAATGGCTGGCTACACCTTC. This chain uses TRBV3-1 (or the pseudogene TRBV3-2) with TRBJ1-2; D not resolved. Trimming took off 0 bases at V and 7 bases at J, with 6 bases between the two ends. The CDR3 is 12 residues long. Germline V gene data show CDR1 as LGHDT and CDR2 as YNNKEL (reference sequence).

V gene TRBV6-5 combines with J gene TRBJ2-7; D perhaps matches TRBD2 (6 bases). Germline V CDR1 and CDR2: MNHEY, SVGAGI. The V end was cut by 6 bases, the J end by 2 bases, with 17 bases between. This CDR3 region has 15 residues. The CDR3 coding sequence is TGTGCCAGCAGGAACGGGGTTAGCGGAGCCTACGAGCAGTACTTC. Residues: CASRNGVSGAYEQYF.

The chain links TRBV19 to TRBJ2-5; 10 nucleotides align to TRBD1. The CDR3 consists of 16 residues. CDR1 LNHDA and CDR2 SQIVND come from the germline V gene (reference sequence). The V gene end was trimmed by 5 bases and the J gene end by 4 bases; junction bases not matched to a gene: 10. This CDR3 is CASSASPGQGIETQYF. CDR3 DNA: TGTGCCAGTAGTGCATCCCCGGGACAGGGGATAGAGACCCAGTACTTC.

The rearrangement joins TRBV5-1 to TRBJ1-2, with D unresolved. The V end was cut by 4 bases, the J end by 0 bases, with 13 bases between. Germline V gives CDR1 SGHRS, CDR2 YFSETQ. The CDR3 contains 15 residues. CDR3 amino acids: CASSPGGKANYGYTF. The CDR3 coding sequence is TGCGCCAGCAGCCCCGGAGGGAAAGCTAACTATGGCTACACCTTC.